Listed here are 9 T cell receptor beta chains from one sample, sequenced in a study of identical twins. Via MiXCR, TCRdb re-called the 5' RACE reads, giving one row per CDR3 protein. The sample comprises around 1.7 million distinct CDR3 sequences, less than 35% of which are singletons, and under 0.35% rests with the top ten. The specimen was cord blood. These receptors came from a newborn girl in good health.

Concerning this clonotype: Its ends do not fully match the called genes, so a read error is possible. The genes are TRBV5-6 and TRBJ1-4; D gene uncertain. This CDR3 contains 11 residues. Germline CDR1 reads SGHDT; CDR2 reads YYEEEE. The CDR3 sequence is CAGSLDEKLFF. The CDR3 DNA follows: TGTGCCGGCAGCTTGGATGAAAAACTGTTTTTT.

The rearrangement joins TRBV11-3 to TRBJ2-3, with TRBD2 identical over 11 bases. CDR1 is SGHNT and CDR2 is YENEEA in the germline V gene. Losses at the gene ends were 4 bases for V and 1 base for J; bases not matched to a gene: 7. The CDR3 is made up of 17 amino acids. This CDR3 reads CASSSRGLAGGTDTQYF. The CDR3 DNA is TGTGCCAGCAGCTCAAGAGGACTAGCGGGCGGCACAGATACGCAGTATTTT.

The rearrangement joins TRBV6-6 to TRBJ2-2; TRBD1 matches 7 bases. CDR1 and CDR2 (germline): MNHNY, SVGAGI (reference sequence). Trimming cost V 5 bases and J 5 bases; bases outside gene matches: 8. This CDR3 has 15 residues. The DNA for the CDR3 is TGTGCCAGCAGTCTCACAGGGGTTTTTACCGGGGAGCTGTTTTTT. It encodes CASSLTGVFTGELFF.

V and J are TRBV12-3 or TRBV12-4 and TRBJ1-6; no firm D call. V lost 3 bases and J lost 7, with 10 bases in between. This CDR3 spans 14 amino acids. CDR3 sequence (DNA): TGTGCCAGCAGTTTTGGACGCACCAATTCACCCCTCCACTTT. Protein product: CASSFGRTNSPLHF.

The chain combines TRBV29-1 with TRBJ1-2, with 11 bases matching TRBD1. J was trimmed by 2 bases and V by 7 bases; bases with no gene match: 3. The CDR3 sequence is 13 residues long. The germline gives CDR1 SQVTM, CDR2 ANQGSEA. The CDR3 is CSGRDRGNYGYTF. The CDR3 DNA sequence: TGCAGCGGGCGGGACAGGGGGAACTATGGCTACACCTTC.

This clonotype was seen only a few times. The J gene is TRBJ2-7, the V gene TRBV20-1; tentatively, D is TRBD2 (5 bases). Trimming took 5 bases from V and 5 from J, leaving 13 bases between them. This CDR3 comprises 12 residues. The germline gives CDR1 DFQATT, CDR2 SNEGSKA (reference sequence). The CDR3 nucleotides are TGCAGTGCTCAACTAGTTTCCCACGAGCAGTACTTC. Its protein product is CSAQLVSHEQYF.

J is TRBJ2-6 and V is TRBV24-1, with TRBD1 matching 7 bases. This CDR3 has 15 amino acids. Germline CDR1 is KGHDR and CDR2 is SFDVKD. J was trimmed by 4 bases and V by 3 bases; bases with no gene match: 2. The CDR3 region has the DNA TGTGCCACCAGTGATACAGGGGAGGGGGCCAACGTCCTGACTTTC. Protein: CATSDTGEGANVLTF.

This clonotype was counted a few times. This sequence joins TRBV7-9 and TRBJ1-6; a possible D gene is TRBD1 (5 bases). The CDR3 has 16 residues. The germline V gene encodes CDR1 SEHNR and CDR2 FQNEAQ (reference sequence). The V and J ends lost 8 bases and 2 bases respectively, with 16 bases between them. CDR3 in DNA: TGTGCCAGCCGGAGAGGGGAACTGGCCTATAATTCACCCCTCCACTTT. This sequence encodes CASRRGELAYNSPLHF.

V is TRBV29-1 and J is TRBJ2-2, with TRBD1 as a possible D gene (5 bases). Trimming left V 0 bases short and J 4 bases short, with 6 bases between. CDR1 and CDR2 (germline): SQVTM, ANQGSEA. CDR3 length equals 13 residues. Here the CDR3 reads CSVEDQGTGELFF. CDR3 DNA: TGCAGCGTTGAAGATCAGGGCACCGGGGAGCTGTTTTTT.